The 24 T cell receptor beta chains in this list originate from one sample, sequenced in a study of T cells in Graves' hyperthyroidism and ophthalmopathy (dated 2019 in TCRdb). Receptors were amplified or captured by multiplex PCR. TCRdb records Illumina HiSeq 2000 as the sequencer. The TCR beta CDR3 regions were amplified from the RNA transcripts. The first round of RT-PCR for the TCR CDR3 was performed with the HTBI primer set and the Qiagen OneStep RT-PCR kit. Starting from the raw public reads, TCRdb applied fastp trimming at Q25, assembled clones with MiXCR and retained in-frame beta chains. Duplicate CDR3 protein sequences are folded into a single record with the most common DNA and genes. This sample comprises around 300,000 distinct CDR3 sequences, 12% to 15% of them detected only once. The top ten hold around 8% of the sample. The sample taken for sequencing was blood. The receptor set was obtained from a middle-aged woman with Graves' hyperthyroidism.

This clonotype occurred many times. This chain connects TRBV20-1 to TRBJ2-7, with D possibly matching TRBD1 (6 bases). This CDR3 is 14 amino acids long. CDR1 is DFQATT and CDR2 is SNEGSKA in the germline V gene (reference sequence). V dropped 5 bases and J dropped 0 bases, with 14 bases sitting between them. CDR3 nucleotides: TGCAGTGCTCTACAGGGCCCGACCTCCTACGAGCAGTACTTC. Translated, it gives CSALQGPTSYEQYF.

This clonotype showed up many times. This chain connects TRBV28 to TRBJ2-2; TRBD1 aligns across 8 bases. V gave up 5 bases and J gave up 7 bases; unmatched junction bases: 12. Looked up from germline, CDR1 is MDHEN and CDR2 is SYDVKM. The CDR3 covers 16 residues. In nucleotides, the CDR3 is TGTGCCAGCAGTGGATTCCCGGACAGGGCCTACGGGGAGCTGTTTTTT. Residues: CASSGFPDRAYGELFF. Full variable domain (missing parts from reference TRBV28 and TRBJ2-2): DVKVTQSSRYLVKRTGEKVFLECVQDMDHENMFWYRQDPGLGLRLIYFSYDVKMKEKGDIPEGYSVSREKKERFSLILESASTNQTSMYLCASSGFPDRAYGELFFGEGSRLTVL.

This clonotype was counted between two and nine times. The CDR3 loop is CSAHTAPGSNQPQHF. The CDR3 DNA follows: TGCAGTGCTCACACAGCCCCGGGAAGCAATCAGCCCCAGCATTTT. V and J are TRBV20-1 and TRBJ1-5, with no clear D. CDR3 length equals 15 residues. Germline V lookup: CDR1 DFQATT, CDR2 SNEGSKA (reference sequence). V shed 5 bases and J shed 1 base, with 15 bases lying between them.

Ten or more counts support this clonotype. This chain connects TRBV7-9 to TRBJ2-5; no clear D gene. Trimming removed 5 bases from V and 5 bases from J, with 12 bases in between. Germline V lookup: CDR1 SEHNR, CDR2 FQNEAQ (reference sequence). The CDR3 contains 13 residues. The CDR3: CASSPTPQETQYF. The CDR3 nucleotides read TGTGCCAGCAGCCCGACGCCCCAGGAGACCCAGTACTTC.

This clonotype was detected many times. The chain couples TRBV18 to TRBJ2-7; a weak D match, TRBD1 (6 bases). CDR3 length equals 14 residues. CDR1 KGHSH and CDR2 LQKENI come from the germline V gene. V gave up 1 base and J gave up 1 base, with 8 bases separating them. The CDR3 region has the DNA TGTGCCAGCTCACCACTCCAGGGGTCCTACGAGCAGTACTTC. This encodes CASSPLQGSYEQYF. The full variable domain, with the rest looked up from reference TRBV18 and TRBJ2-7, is NAGVMQNPRHLVRRRGQEARLRCSPMKGHSHVYWYRQLPEEGLKFMVYLQKENIIDESGMPKERFSAEFPKEGPSILRIQQVVRGDSAAYFCASSPLQGSYEQYFGPGTRLTVT.

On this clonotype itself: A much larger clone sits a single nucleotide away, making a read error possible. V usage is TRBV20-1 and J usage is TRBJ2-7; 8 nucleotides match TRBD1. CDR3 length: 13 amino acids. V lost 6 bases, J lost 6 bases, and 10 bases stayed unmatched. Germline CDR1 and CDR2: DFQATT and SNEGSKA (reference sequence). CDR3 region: CSATTGGKTEQYF. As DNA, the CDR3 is TGCAGTGCGACCACAGGGGGGAAGACCGAGCAGTACTTC.

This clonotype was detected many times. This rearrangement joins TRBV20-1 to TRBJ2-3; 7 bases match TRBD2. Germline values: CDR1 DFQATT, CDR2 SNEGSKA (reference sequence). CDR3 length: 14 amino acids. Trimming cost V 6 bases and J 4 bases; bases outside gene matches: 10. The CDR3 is CSAPTLAVSDTQYF. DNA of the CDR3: TGCAGTGCCCCGACCCTAGCGGTATCAGATACGCAGTATTTT.

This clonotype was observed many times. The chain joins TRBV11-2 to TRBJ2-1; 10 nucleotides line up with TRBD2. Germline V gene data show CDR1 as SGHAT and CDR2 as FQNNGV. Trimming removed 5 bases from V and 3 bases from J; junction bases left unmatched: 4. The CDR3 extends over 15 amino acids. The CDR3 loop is CASSPTSGLYNEQFF. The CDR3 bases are TGTGCCAGCAGCCCGACTAGCGGGCTCTACAATGAGCAGTTCTTC.

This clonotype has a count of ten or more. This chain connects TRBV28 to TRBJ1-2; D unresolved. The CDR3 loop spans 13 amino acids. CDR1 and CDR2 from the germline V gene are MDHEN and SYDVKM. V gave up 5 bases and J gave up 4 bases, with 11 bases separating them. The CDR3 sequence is CASSTNRVYGYTF. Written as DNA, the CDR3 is TGTGCCAGCAGTACTAACAGAGTCTATGGCTACACCTTC.

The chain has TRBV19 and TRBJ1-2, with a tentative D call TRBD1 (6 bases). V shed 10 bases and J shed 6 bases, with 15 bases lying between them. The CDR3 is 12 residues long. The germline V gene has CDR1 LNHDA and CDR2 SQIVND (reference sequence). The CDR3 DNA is TGTGCCATCAAAAGGGGGTCGGATGGCTACACCTTC. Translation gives CAIKRGSDGYTF.

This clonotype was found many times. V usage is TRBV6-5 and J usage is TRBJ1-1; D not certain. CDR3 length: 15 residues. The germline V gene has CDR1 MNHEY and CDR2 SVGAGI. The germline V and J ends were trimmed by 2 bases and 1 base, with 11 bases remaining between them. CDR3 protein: CASSYPRRRNTEAFF. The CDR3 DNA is TGTGCCAGCAGTTACCCGAGACGGAGGAACACTGAAGCTTTCTTT.

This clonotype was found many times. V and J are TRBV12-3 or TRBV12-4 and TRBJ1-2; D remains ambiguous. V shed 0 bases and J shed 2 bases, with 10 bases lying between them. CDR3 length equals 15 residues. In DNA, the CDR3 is TGTGCCAGCAGTTTAGCGCCGGCAGAAAACTATGGCTACACCTTC. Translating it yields CASSLAPAENYGYTF.

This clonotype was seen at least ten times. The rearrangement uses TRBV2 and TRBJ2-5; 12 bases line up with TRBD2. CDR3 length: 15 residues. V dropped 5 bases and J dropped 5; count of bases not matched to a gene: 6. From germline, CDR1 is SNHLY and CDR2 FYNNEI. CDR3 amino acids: CASSLRTSGVETQYF. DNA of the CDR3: TGTGCCAGCAGTCTCCGGACTAGCGGGGTGGAGACCCAGTACTTC.

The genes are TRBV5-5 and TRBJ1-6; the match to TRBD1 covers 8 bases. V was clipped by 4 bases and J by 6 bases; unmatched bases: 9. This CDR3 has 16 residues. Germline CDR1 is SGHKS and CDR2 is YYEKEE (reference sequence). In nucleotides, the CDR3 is TGTGCCAGCAGCCTGTACCCCGGACAGGGTAATTCACCCCTCCACTTT. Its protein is CASSLYPGQGNSPLHF.

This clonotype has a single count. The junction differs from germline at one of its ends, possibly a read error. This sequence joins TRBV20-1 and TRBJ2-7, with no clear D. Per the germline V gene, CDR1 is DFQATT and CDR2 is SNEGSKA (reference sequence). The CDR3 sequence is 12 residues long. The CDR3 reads CSATKSSYEQYF. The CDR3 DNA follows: TGCAGTGCTACAAAATCTAGTTACGAGCAATACTTC.

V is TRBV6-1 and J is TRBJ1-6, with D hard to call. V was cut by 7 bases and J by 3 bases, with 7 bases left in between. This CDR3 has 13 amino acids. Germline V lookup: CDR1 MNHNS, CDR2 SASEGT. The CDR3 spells CASNQNYNSPLHF. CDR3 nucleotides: TGTGCCAGCAACCAGAACTATAATTCACCCCTCCACTTT.

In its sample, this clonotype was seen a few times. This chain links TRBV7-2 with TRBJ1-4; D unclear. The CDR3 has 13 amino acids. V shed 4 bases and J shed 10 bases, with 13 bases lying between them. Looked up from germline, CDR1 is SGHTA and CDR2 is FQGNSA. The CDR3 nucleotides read TGTGCCAGCAGCTCATCTATTAGAGGAAAACTGTTTTTT. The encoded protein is CASSSSIRGKLFF.

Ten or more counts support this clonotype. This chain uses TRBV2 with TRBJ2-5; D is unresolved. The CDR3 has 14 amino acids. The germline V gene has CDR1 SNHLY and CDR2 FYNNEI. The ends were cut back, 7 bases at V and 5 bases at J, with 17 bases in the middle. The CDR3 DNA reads TGTGCCAGCAATCAGGAGTCCCAATCCGAGACCCAGTACTTC. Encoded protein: CASNQESQSETQYF.

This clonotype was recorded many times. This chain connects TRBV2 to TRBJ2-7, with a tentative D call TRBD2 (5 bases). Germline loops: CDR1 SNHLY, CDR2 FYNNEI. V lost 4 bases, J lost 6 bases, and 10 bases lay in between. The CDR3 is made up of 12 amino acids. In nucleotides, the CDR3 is TGTGCCAGCAGTGCCCCTAGCTCCGAGCAGTACTTC. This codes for CASSAPSSEQYF. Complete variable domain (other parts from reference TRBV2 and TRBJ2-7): EPEVTQTPSHQVTQMGQEVILRCVPISNHLYFYWYRQILGQKVEFLVSFYNNEISEKSEIFDDQFSVERPDGSNFTLKIRSTKLEDSAMYFCASSAPSSEQYFGPGTRLTVT.

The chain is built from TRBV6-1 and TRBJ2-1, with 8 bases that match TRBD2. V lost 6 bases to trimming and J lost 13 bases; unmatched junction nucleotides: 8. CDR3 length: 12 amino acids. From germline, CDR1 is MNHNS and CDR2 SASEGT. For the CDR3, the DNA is TGTGCCAGCAGCCCCAGCGGGAGCTCTCAGTTCTTC. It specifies CASSPSGSSQFF.

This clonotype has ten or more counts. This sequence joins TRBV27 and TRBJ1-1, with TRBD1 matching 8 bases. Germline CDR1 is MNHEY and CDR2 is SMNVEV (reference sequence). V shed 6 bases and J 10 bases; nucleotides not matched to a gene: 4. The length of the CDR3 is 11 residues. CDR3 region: CASRGRGRAFF. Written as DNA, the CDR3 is TGTGCCAGCAGAGGCAGGGGGCGAGCTTTCTTT.

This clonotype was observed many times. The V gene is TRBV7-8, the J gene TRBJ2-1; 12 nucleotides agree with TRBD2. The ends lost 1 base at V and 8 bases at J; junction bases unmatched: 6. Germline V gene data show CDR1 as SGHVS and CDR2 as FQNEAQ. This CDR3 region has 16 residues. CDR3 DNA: TGTGCCAGCAGCTTAGGAAGACTAGCGGGAGCCGATGAGCAGTTCTTC. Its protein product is CASSLGRLAGADEQFF.

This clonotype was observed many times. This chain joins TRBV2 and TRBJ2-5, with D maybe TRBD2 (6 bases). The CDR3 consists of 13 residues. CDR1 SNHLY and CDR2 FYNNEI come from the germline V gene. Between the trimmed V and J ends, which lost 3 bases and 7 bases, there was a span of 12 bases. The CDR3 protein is CASSEEGMGTQYF. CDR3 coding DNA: TGTGCCAGCAGTGAGGAGGGAATGGGGACCCAGTACTTC.

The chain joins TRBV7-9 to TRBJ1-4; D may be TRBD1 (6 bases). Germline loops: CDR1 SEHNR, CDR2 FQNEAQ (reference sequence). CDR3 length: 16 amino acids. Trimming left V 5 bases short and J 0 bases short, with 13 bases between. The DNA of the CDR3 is TGTGCCAGCAGCGAAGGACAGACTGCAACTAATGAAAAACTGTTTTTT. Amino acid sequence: CASSEGQTATNEKLFF.